The 6 T cell receptor beta chains below all came from one sample that was sequenced in a study of T cell clonality in common variable immunodeficiency. Generated by immunoSEQ multiplex PCR, the TCRdb table keeps only in-frame clones and is missing some. The repertoire consists of about 59,000 clones, none detected only once. The source material was peripheral blood mononuclear cells. The receptors come from a person aged 18 to 70 in good health.

Regarding this clone: The read ends 3 residues shy of where the CDR3 ends; the end is completed using the germline J gene. V gene TRBV11-3 combines with J gene TRBJ2-5; weak D call: TRBD2 (5 bases). CDR3 length equals 13 residues. With 1 base removed from V and 4 bases from J, the gap between germline ends came to 7 bases. Per germline, CDR1 SGHNT and CDR2 YENEEA. CDR3 DNA (partial): TGTGCCAGCAGCTTAGGAGGGTCAGAGACC. This translates into CASSLGGSET. The CDR3 in full is CASSLGGSETQYF.

This clone was counted at least ten times. The CDR3 region is CASSEGADIGYGYTF. The CDR3 bases that were read are TGTGCCAGCAGCGAAGGGGCAGACATAGGGTATGGC. The chain links TRBV7-9 to TRBJ1-2; D is possibly TRBD1 (5 bases). Sequencing ends 3 residues short of the CDR3 end; the germline J gene provides the rest. Trimming cost V 5 bases and J 5 bases, with 18 bases left between them. The CDR3 totals 15 residues. Germline V gives CDR1 SEHNR, CDR2 FQNEAQ (reference sequence).

In its sample, this clone was seen many times. Sequencing ends 3 residues short of the CDR3 end; the germline J gene provides the rest. The chain uses TRBV19 and TRBJ2-3, with TRBD2 identical over 11 bases. This CDR3 is 16 amino acids long. The V segment lost 1 base and the J segment 8 bases; nucleotides outside the gene matches: 8. Germline loops: CDR1 LNHDA, CDR2 SQIVND (reference sequence). Partial CDR3 DNA: TGTGCCAGTAGTATAGGGCTAGCGGGGGGCCTTTTTACG. It translates to CASSIGLAGGLFT. The complete CDR3 reads CASSIGLAGGLFTQYF.

This clone was picked up many times. The read stops 3 residues short of the end of the CDR3; the missing end is completed from the germline J gene. The rearrangement links TRBV20-1 to TRBJ1-4; 7 nucleotides align to TRBD1. Germline CDR1 DFQATT, CDR2 SNEGSKA (reference sequence). CDR3 length: 15 amino acids. J gave up 6 bases and V 2 bases, and 9 bases lay outside the gene matches. This CDR3 is CSARQGGSFDEKLFF. The sequenced part of the CDR3 DNA is TGCAGTGCTAGACAGGGGGGAAGTTTCGATGAAAAA.

The table lists this clone with many counts. Read data end 3 residues before the CDR3 end; the end is taken from the germline J gene. The rearrangement links TRBV6-4 to TRBJ2-1; 7 bases align to TRBD2. The CDR3 is made up of 15 amino acids. The junction had 7 bases not matched to a gene; V was cut back by 4 bases and J by 4 bases. Germline CDR1 and CDR2: MRHNA and SNTAGT. The CDR3: CASSVGGGLYNEQFF. CDR3 bases read: TGTGCCAGCAGTGTGGGGGGGGGTCTATACAATGAG.

This clone was picked up many times. The CDR3 goes on 3 residues after the read ends, and that part is filled in from the germline J gene. The rearrangement joins TRBV27 to TRBJ1-2; 12 bases are shared with TRBD1. The V gene's germline CDR1 is MNHEY and CDR2 SMNVEV (reference sequence). The trim removed 5 bases at V and 5 bases at J, leaving 6 bases unmatched. The CDR3 has 15 residues. The sequenced part of the CDR3 DNA is TGTGCCAGCAGTCAAGGGACAGGGGGCGGGTATGGC. This codes for CASSQGTGGGYG. The CDR3 reads in full as CASSQGTGGGYGYTF.